This T cell receptor (beta chain) was sequenced in a study of beta chain features in type 1 diabetes. The study's findings and limits: Type 1 diabetes patients had moderately but significantly shorter TCRB CDR3s in all four CD4+ subsets.

Since all of the isolated RNA was reverse transcribed, expressed TCRB transcripts were what got sequenced. About 3.57 million reads per sample were averaged for naive, central memory and regulatory samples. Repertoires were generated with immunoSEQ multiplex PCR, while TCRdb's copy carries only in-frame clones and drops some. The table shows about 170,000 clones, with around 8% occurring only once. Each population that was sorted was more than 95% pure. Details on this clone: Its cognate antigen is unknown.

V trimming: 3 bases; J trimming: 7 bases; junction bases outside the gene matches: 3. In germline, CDR1 is MDHEN, CDR2 SYDVKM. CDR3 length equals 13 residues. V gene TRBV28 combines with J gene TRBJ2-7; 10 nucleotides agree with TRBD1. This TCR came from a middle-aged woman with type 1 diabetes. The specimen sequenced was central memory CD4+ T cells from blood. CDR3 residues: CASSLMDRGEQYF. CDR3 in DNA: TGTGCCAGCAGTTTGATGGACAGGGGGGAGCAGTACTTC.